Listed here is a single TCR beta chain. The data were obtained in a study of blood T cell repertoires in COVID-19. About the research overall: The United States, Italy and Spain were the sources of the acute and convalescent COVID-19 samples. Sample material is recorded as cDNA or gDNA derived from T cells, B-cell-depleted T cells, or PBMCs.

In the authors' methods: Counts of nucleated cells, estimated from reference gene primer amplification, were obtained. Profiling relied on immunoSEQ multiplex PCR, and the TCRdb table lists in-frame clones only, not all of them. V, J and clone size reflect that table, while D and trimming were determined from the DNA. The table shows 250,000 to 300,000 clones, with 70% to 90% occurring only once. Germline-derived CDR1 and CDR2 are MRHNA and SNTAGT. The length of the CDR3 is 15 residues. Trimming cost V 5 bases and J 5 bases; bases outside gene matches: 7. The TCR originated in a man aged 55 to 70 who had recovered from COVID-19. This chain links TRBV6-4 with TRBJ1-5, with 9 bases aligning to TRBD1. The material sequenced was peripheral blood. For the CDR3, the DNA is TGTGCCAGCAGTTTCACAGGGGGCGCGGATCAGCCCCAGCATTTT. It translates to CASSFTGGADQPQHF.